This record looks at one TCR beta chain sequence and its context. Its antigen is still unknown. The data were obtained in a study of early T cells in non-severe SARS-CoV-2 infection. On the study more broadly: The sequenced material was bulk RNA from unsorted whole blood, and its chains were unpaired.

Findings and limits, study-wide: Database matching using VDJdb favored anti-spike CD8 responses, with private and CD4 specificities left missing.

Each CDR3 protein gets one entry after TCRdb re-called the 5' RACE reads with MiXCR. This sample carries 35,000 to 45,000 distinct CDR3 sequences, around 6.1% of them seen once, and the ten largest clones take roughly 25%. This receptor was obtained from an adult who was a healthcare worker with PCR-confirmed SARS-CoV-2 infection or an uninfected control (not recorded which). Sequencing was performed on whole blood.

CDR3 coding DNA: TGTGCCAGCTCGTACAGTCTTTACGAGCAGTACTTC. Protein: CASSYSLYEQYF. The genes are TRBV7-2 and TRBJ2-7; no firm D call. Germline V CDR1 and CDR2: SGHTA, FQGNSA. The CDR3 has 12 residues. Trimming took 8 bases from V and 4 from J, leaving 12 bases between them.